Each of the 11 T cell receptor beta chains below was sequenced from the same sample in a study of blood T cell repertoires in COVID-19. Data came from immunoSEQ multiplex PCR; TCRdb stores just in-frame clones and leaves some out. The table lists roughly 200,000 clones, 88% of them singletons, with about 2.4% in the top ten. Sequencing was done on a sample of PBMCs or T cells enriched from blood (not recorded which). These TCRs come from a woman younger than 45 who had recovered from COVID-19.

The CDR3 protein is CASSPSGGPGPSSYNEQFF. The CDR3 coding sequence is TGCGCCAGCAGTCCCTCTGGAGGTCCAGGACCCAGCTCCTACAATGAGCAGTTCTTC. The chain carries TRBV10-2 and TRBJ2-1; TRBD2 might be the D (5 bases). Germline loops: CDR1 WSHSY, CDR2 SAAADI. The V end lost 5 bases, the J end lost 0 bases, and 23 bases lay between the germline ends. The CDR3 is 19 residues long.

The chain couples TRBV10-3 to TRBJ2-5, with D perhaps TRBD2 (7 bases). The CDR3 runs 15 residues. Germline V gene lookup returns CDR1 ENHRY and CDR2 SYGVKD. Trimming stripped 5 bases from V and 4 bases from J, with 17 bases between. The CDR3 DNA reads as TGTGCCATCAGTCGATCCGGCGGGGGCACAGAGACCCAGTACTTC. It yields the protein CAISRSGGGTETQYF.

This clone appeared a single time. This chain links TRBV4-2 with TRBJ1-1, with no clear D. Trimming shortened V by 1 base and J by 3 bases, and 15 bases separated the two germline ends. Germline CDR1 LGHNA, CDR2 YNFKEQ. The CDR3 loop spans 16 amino acids. The CDR3 is CASSQVVLSGDTEAFF. The DNA of the CDR3 is TGTGCCAGCAGCCAAGTCGTACTGTCCGGGGACACTGAAGCTTTCTTT.

This clone was found once. The CDR3 protein is CASSLRGRRTEAFF. Written as DNA, the CDR3 is TGTGCCAGCAGCTTAAGGGGGCGCAGAACTGAAGCTTTCTTT. The chain has TRBV5-4 and TRBJ1-1, with 7 bases aligning to TRBD1. Germline V gene lookup returns CDR1 SGHNT and CDR2 YYREEE (reference sequence). CDR3 length: 14 residues. V lost 2 bases and J lost 5; bases outside the gene matches: 6.

The chain links TRBV6-1 to TRBJ2-5; D is possibly TRBD2 (7 bases). The CDR3 spans 15 residues. Germline CDR1 and CDR2: MNHNS and SASEGT. Trimming left V 0 bases short and J 5 bases short, with 13 bases between. The CDR3 loop is CASSEAGGPRETQYF. Here the CDR3 DNA reads TGTGCCAGCAGTGAAGCGGGGGGGCCTCGTGAGACCCAGTACTTC.

The J gene is TRBJ2-7, the V gene TRBV4-3; D is possibly TRBD2 (5 bases). The V end lost 0 bases, the J end lost 3 bases, and 18 bases lay between the germline ends. Per germline, CDR1 LGHNA and CDR2 YSLEER. The CDR3 has 17 amino acids. The CDR3 protein is CASSQEAVGRGHYEQYF. In DNA form, the CDR3 reads TGCGCCAGCAGCCAAGAGGCTGTCGGGCGAGGGCACTACGAGCAGTACTTC.

The J gene is TRBJ1-1, the V gene TRBV10-3, with D possibly matching TRBD1 (5 bases). CDR1 ENHRY and CDR2 SYGVKD come from the germline V gene. This CDR3 region has 16 residues. Trimming took off 3 bases at V and 0 bases at J, with 14 bases between the two ends. This CDR3 reads CAISDAGRGMNTEAFF. The DNA of the CDR3 is TGTGCCATCAGTGATGCAGGGCGTGGGATGAACACTGAAGCTTTCTTT.

The rearrangement links TRBV27 to TRBJ1-2; D ambiguous. The CDR3 is 15 amino acids. V was trimmed by 1 base and J by 7 bases, leaving 16 bases between them. Germline V gene sequence: CDR1 MNHEY, CDR2 SMNVEV (reference sequence). CDR3 DNA sequence: TGTGCCAGCAGTTTATATGCAGGAAGCTTTGCTGGCTACACCTTC. This codes for CASSLYAGSFAGYTF.

J is TRBJ2-3 and V is TRBV7-3, with 10 bases aligning to TRBD2. CDR3 size: 17 residues. Germline V lookup: CDR1 SGHTA, CDR2 FQGTGA. V was pared by 2 bases and J by 0 bases, with 5 bases of the junction left unmatched. The CDR3 is CASSLELAGTSTDTQYF. The CDR3 region has the DNA TGTGCCAGCAGCTTAGAACTAGCGGGGACTAGCACAGATACGCAGTATTTT.

The chain uses TRBV29-1 and TRBJ1-5; the match to TRBD1 covers 8 bases. Per germline, CDR1 SQVTM and CDR2 ANQGSEA. V lost 6 bases, J lost 4 bases, and 5 bases stayed unmatched. This CDR3 has 13 residues. The CDR3 sequence: CSVGQGANQPQHF. The CDR3 DNA reads TGCAGCGTCGGGCAGGGGGCGAATCAGCCCCAGCATTTT.

V usage is TRBV7-2 and J usage is TRBJ2-1; TRBD2 matches 8 bases. The CDR3 loop spans 13 amino acids. The J segment lost 9 bases and the V segment lost 4 bases, leaving 5 bases of the junction unmatched. Germline V CDR1 and CDR2: SGHTA, FQGNSA. The CDR3 protein is CASSSGGPFEQFF. The CDR3 region has the DNA TGTGCCAGCAGCTCGGGGGGGCCGTTTGAGCAGTTCTTC.